The sequence of this TCR beta chain was determined in a study of OX40 agonist ivuxolimab in advanced cancers. Samples of blood were obtained at baseline, on cycle 4 day 1, and on cycle 7 day 1. Only in-frame clones appear in the TCRdb table, and some are missing; sequencing was by immunoSEQ multiplex PCR. The repertoire consists of under 25,000 clones, with 70% to 90% occurring once and the leading ten covering about 14%. The sequencing here drew on CD4+ or CD8+ T cells sorted from blood, taken in a trial of the OX40 agonist ivuxolimab. The receptor was derived from an adult with an advanced solid tumor such as melanoma, head and neck, liver or kidney cancer.

Written as DNA, the CDR3 is TGTGCCAGCAGTGTAACAGGGTCAGAGACCCAGTACTTC. It is translated as CASSVTGSETQYF. The chain joins TRBV2 to TRBJ2-5; D perhaps matches TRBD1 (6 bases). Trimming shortened V by 4 bases and J by 4 bases, and 10 bases separated the two germline ends. The CDR3 totals 13 residues. CDR1 SNHLY and CDR2 FYNNEI come from the germline V gene.